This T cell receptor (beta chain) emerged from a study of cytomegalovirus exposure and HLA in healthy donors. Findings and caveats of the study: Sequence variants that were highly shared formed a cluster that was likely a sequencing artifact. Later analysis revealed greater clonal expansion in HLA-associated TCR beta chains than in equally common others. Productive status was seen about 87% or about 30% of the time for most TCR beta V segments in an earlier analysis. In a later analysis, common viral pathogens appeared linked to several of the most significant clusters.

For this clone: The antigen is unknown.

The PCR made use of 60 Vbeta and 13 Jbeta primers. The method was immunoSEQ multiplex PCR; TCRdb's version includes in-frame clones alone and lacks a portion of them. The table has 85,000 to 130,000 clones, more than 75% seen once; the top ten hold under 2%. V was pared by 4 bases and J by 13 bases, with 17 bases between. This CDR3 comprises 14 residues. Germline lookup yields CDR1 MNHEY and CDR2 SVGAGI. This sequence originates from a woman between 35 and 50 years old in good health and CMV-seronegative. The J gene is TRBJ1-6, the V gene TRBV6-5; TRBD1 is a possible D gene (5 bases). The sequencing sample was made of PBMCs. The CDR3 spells CASSLHGGGEPLHF. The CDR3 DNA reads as TGTGCCAGCAGTTTACATGGGGGAGGGGAGCCCCTCCACTTT.